This passage covers 12 T cell receptor beta chains from one sample sequenced in a study of cytomegalovirus exposure and HLA in healthy donors. Both 60 Vbeta primers and 13 Jbeta primers went into the PCR. Data came from immunoSEQ multiplex PCR; TCRdb stores just in-frame clones and leaves some out. The sample shows approximately 70,000 clones, about two thirds of them seen only once. Sequenced sample: PBMCs. The receptors were gathered from a woman aged 40-49 years in good health and CMV-seropositive.

The chain carries TRBV18 and TRBJ1-4; 8 positions match TRBD1. V shed 6 bases, J shed 5 bases, and the junction held 5 bases outside the gene matches. Germline V CDR1 and CDR2: KGHSH, LQKENI. The CDR3 length is 14 residues. CDR3 protein: CASSPDRGNEKLFF. The CDR3 region has the DNA TGTGCCAGCTCGCCCGACAGGGGAAATGAAAAACTGTTTTTT.

This chain connects TRBV6-6 to TRBJ1-4; possible D gene TRBD1, 5 bases. The germline CDR1 and CDR2 sequences are MNHNY and SVGAGI (reference sequence). Trimming took 6 bases from V and 3 from J, leaving 11 bases between them. The CDR3 length is 14 residues. Here the CDR3 reads CASSLRGANEKLFF. CDR3 bases: TGTGCCAGCAGCCTACGGGGGGCTAATGAAAAACTGTTTTTT.

The chain is built from TRBV5-4 and TRBJ2-1, with D maybe TRBD2 (7 bases). V was cut by 3 bases and J by 1 base, with 14 bases left in between. The CDR3 is made up of 16 amino acids. From germline, CDR1 is SGHNT and CDR2 YYREEE (reference sequence). The CDR3 region has the DNA TGTGCCAGCAGCTCCAAGGGGGGGGGTTCCTACAATGAGCAGTTCTTC. It yields the protein CASSSKGGGSYNEQFF.

The table lists this clone with a count of one. The rearrangement links TRBV7-2 to TRBJ1-1; 8 nucleotides line up with TRBD1. Looked up from germline, CDR1 is SGHTA and CDR2 is FQGNSA. J gave up 8 bases and V 6 bases, and 11 bases lay outside the gene matches. The CDR3 totals 14 residues. CDR3 amino acids: CASSSDRGVMEAFF. The CDR3 coding sequence is TGTGCCAGCAGTTCCGACAGGGGTGTAATGGAAGCTTTCTTT.

The chain employs TRBV14 and TRBJ1-2; D gene ambiguous. CDR3 length equals 13 residues. Trimming pared 1 base from V and 5 bases from J, leaving 8 bases between. The germline CDR1 and CDR2 sequences are SGHDN and FVKESK. The CDR3 coding sequence is TGTGCCAGCAGCCAAGGACTTCAGTATGGCTACACCTTC. Its protein product is CASSQGLQYGYTF. The full variable domain, rest sourced from reference TRBV14 and TRBJ1-2, is EAGVTQFPSHSVIEKGQTVTLRCDPISGHDNLYWYRRVMGKEIKFLLHFVKESKQDESGMPNNRFLAERTGGTYSTLKVQPAELEDSGVYFCASSQGLQYGYTFGSGTRLTVV.

V is TRBV5-1 and J is TRBJ1-6; D perhaps matches TRBD1 (6 bases). The ends were cut back, 4 bases at V and 10 bases at J, with 18 bases in the middle. This CDR3 comprises 15 residues. Germline V gene data show CDR1 as SGHRS and CDR2 as YFSETQ. As DNA, the CDR3 is TGCGCCAGCAGCAGGGAACCAGGGGTAACCTCACCCCTCCACTTT. Amino acids: CASSREPGVTSPLHF.

The CDR3 sequence is CASSRRQEETQYF. DNA for the CDR3: TGTGCCAGCAGCAGGAGACAGGAAGAGACCCAGTACTTC. The chain links TRBV6-1 to TRBJ2-5, with D possibly being TRBD1 (6 bases). This CDR3 is 13 amino acids long. CDR1 is MNHNS and CDR2 is SASEGT in the germline V gene. The V gene lost 6 bases and the J gene lost 3 bases, with 11 bases spanning the gap.

This clone turned up a few times. This chain connects TRBV5-1 to TRBJ1-1; maybe TRBD1 (5 bases). Per the germline V gene, CDR1 is SGHRS and CDR2 is YFSETQ. The V end was cut by 4 bases, the J end by 1 base, with 17 bases between. This CDR3 spans 16 amino acids. CDR3 bases: TGCGCCAGCAGCCCGAGATCATCCAGGGAGAACACTGAAGCTTTCTTT. It codes for CASSPRSSRENTEAFF. The full variable domain, in which reference TRBV5-1 and TRBJ1-1 provide the parts outside the CDR3, is KAGVTQTPRYLIKTRGQQVTLSCSPISGHRSVSWYQQTPGQGLQFLFEYFSETQRNKGNFPGRFSGRQFSNSRSEMNVSTLELGDSALYLCASSPRSSRENTEAFFGQGTRLTVV.

The chain couples TRBV5-6 to TRBJ2-3, with 9 bases lining up with TRBD1. V gave up 4 bases and J gave up 14 bases; unmatched junction bases: 8. The CDR3 totals 12 residues. CDR1 and CDR2 from the germline V gene are SGHDT and YYEEEE. This CDR3 is CASSLGTGRLYF. For the CDR3, the DNA is TGTGCCAGCAGCCTCGGGACAGGGCGGCTGTATTTT.

The chain is built from TRBV11-2 and TRBJ2-7; 9 bases fit TRBD1. Germline V gene data show CDR1 as SGHAT and CDR2 as FQNNGV. Unmatched junction bases numbered 7, after V lost 5 bases and J lost 5 bases. The CDR3 has 14 residues. For the CDR3, the DNA is TGTGCCAGCAGCAGACAGGGGGGAATGAACGAGCAGTACTTC. Its protein product is CASSRQGGMNEQYF.

The chain recombines TRBV9 with TRBJ1-5; D ambiguous. The V and J ends lost 4 bases and 4 bases respectively, with 12 bases between them. CDR3 length: 14 residues. Germline V CDR1 and CDR2: SGDLS, YYNGEE. DNA for the CDR3: TGTGCCAGCAGCCCCAGCCAGGAAAATCAGCCCCAGCATTTT. Translated: CASSPSQENQPQHF.

V usage is TRBV5-4 and J usage is TRBJ2-7; D possibly corresponds to TRBD2 (5 bases). This CDR3 contains 15 residues. V was trimmed by 0 bases and J by 4 bases, leaving 14 bases between them. Germline V gene lookup returns CDR1 SGHNT and CDR2 YYREEE (reference sequence). CDR3 nucleotides: TGTGCCAGCAGCTTGGGAGCTGCGGGCACGTACGAGCAGTACTTC. Translating gives CASSLGAAGTYEQYF.